This T cell receptor (beta chain) was recovered during a study of blood T cells in healthy people across ages. A second PCR, run for roughly 6 to 11 cycles, used a sample-barcoded 5' primer plus a J-beta primer mix. One entry per CDR3 protein results from TCRdb running MiXCR on the 5' RACE reads. The sample carries 750,000 to 850,000 distinct CDR3 sequences, about 25% recorded once. The CDR3 extends over 16 amino acids. Germline CDR1 and CDR2: MNHNY and SVGAGI (reference sequence). Trimming removed 5 bases from V and 4 bases from J, with 19 bases in between. This clonotype was seen a handful of times. The sample also formed part of further work on T cells of mothers and their children.

The source material was blood. This chain joins TRBV6-6 and TRBJ2-3, with TRBD1 as a possible D gene (6 bases). The clonotype was recovered from a boy younger than 18 in good health. The CDR3: CASSPGTTLLADTQYF. The DNA for the CDR3 is TGTGCCAGCAGTCCAGGGACAACTTTATTGGCAGATACGCAGTATTTT.